This TCR beta chain was identified in a study of spatial heterogeneity in lung cancer. The overall study: The mean occurrence of each unique TCR and UMI combination in raw reads exceeded nine.

Specified time point: sample taken at primary tumor resection. Whole RNA, isolated from tumor, nontumor lung or frozen PBMC, was sequenced without prior sorting. Trimming took off 4 bases at V and 0 bases at J, with 18 bases between the two ends. The germline gives CDR1 KGHSH, CDR2 LQKENI. This CDR3 spans 17 amino acids. TCRdb re-called the 5' RACE reads with MiXCR, one entry per CDR3 protein. Here the sample spans tens of thousands of distinct CDR3 sequences, 15% to 20% being singletons. The clonotype was recovered from a male donor with early-stage non-small cell lung cancer. The source was PBMCs, collected at surgery. V usage is TRBV18 and J usage is TRBJ1-2; D is perhaps TRBD1 (6 bases). CDR3 protein: CASSLNRQAQTNYGYTF. The DNA of the CDR3 is TGTGCCAGCTCACTGAACCGACAGGCCCAAACTAACTATGGCTACACCTTC. Variable domain in full (rest from reference TRBV18 and TRBJ1-2): NAGVMQNPRHLVRRRGQEARLRCSPMKGHSHVYWYRQLPEEGLKFMVYLQKENIIDESGMPKERFSAEFPKEGPSILRIQQVVRGDSAAYFCASSLNRQAQTNYGYTFGSGTRLTVV.